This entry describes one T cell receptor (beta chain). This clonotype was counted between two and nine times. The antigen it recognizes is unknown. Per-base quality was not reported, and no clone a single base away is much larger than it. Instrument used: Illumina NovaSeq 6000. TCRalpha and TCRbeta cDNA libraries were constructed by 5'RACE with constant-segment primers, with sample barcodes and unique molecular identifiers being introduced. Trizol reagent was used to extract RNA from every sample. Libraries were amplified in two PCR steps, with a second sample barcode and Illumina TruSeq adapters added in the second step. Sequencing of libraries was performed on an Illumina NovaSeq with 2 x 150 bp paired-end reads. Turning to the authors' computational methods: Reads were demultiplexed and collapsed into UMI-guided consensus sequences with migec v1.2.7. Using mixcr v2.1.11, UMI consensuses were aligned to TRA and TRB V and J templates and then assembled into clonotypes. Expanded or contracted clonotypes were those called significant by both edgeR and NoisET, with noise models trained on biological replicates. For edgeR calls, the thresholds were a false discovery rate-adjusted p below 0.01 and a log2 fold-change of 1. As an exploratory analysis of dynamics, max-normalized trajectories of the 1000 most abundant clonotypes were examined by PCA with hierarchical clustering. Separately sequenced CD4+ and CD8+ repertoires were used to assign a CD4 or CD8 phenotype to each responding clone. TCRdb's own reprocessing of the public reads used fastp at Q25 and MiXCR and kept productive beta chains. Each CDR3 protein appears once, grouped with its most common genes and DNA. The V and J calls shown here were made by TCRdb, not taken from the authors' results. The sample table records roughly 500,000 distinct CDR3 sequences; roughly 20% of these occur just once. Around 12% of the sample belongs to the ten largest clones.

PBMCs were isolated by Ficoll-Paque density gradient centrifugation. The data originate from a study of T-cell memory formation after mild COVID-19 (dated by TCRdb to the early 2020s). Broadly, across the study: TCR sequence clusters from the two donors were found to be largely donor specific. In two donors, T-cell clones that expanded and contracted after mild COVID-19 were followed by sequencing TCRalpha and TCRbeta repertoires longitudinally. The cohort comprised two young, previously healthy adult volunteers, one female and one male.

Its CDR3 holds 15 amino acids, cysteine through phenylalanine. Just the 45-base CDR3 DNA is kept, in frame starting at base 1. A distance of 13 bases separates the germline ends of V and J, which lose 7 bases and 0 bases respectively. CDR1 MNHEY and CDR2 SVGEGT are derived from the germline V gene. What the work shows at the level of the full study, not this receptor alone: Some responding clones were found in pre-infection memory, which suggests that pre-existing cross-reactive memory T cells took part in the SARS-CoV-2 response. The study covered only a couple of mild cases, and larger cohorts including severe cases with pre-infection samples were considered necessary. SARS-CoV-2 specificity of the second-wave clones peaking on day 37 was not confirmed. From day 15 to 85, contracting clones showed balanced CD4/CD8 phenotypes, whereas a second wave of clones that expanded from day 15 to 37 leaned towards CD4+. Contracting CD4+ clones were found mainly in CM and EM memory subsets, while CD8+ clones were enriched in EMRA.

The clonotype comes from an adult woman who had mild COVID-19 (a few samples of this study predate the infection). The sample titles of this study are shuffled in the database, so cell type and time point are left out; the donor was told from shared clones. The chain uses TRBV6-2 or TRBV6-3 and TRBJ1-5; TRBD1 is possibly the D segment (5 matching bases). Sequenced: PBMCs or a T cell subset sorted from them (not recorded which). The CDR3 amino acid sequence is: CASTKGRVSNQPQHF. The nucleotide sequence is TGTGCCAGCACTAAGGGGAGGGTTAGCAATCAGCCCCAGCATTTT.